This entry describes one T cell receptor (beta chain). Its antigen is not yet known. No quality values exist for individual bases; no much larger clone is one base distant. This sample is part of a study of shared clonotypes between healthy human individuals (dated by TCRdb to about 2020). Regarding the complete study: A few men and two women, aged 18 to 49 years, made up the cohort. To estimate repertoire size and how much clonotypes are shared between individuals, the study performed deep sequencing of blood TCR repertoires from 4 to 6 healthy adults. Different laboratories and diverse techniques were used to prepare libraries and sequence TCR repertoires, to increase sequencing depth and limit assay-specific biases. Each donor's leukapheresis produced roughly between roughly 0.85 and 10 billion PBMCs.

Using the deep immunoSEQ assay, TCR CDR3 regions were amplified from genomic DNA by multiplex PCR. Extracted genomic DNA from each cell subset was distributed evenly across all wells of several immunoSEQ 96-well plates, and each plate was treated as a replicate. For unsorted PBMC, each replicate PCR was loaded with roughly 330 ng genomic DNA, equivalent to about 33,000 T cell genomes. Unsorted PBMC genomic DNA was sequenced across ten immunoSEQ deep assay plates. Purified libraries were measured with a Qubit 3.0 fluorometer, size-checked on a Bioanalyzer 2100, and measured again with the KAPA Library Quantification kit. Every immunoSEQ 96-well plate was sequenced on a separate single-read 150-cycle Illumina NextSeq 550 flow cell. As for the authors' bioinformatics: Because the immunoSEQ output included only junctional sequences and no quality scores, the filtering could not be the same as the filtering used for full-length reads. To assign V/J genes and CDR3, sequences were annotated using PyIR, a Python wrapper for IgBLAST v1.9, with IMGT germline references. Any read was removed if the V/J assignment was weak (E-value above 1e-6), the CDR3 was missing, or the read contained stop codons, out-of-frame junctions, or ambiguous translated residues. V3J clonotypes were defined by identical inferred V gene, J gene, and CDR3 amino acid sequence. Percentage overlap between repertoires was computed as shared unique clonotypes divided by the size of the smaller repertoire. RTK rarefaction, the Chao1 estimator, and Recon v2.1 estimates of unobserved clonotypes were used to assess repertoire richness. TCRdb stores this immuneACCESS table with in-frame sequences only. Part of the clones is absent; in the studies checked, under half of the shortfall reflects unresolved V genes, and no reason is known for the rest. Clone size and the V and J calls come from that table; the DNA yielded D and trimming. This sample holds about 450,000 clones; 65% to 80% were observed only once. More than 10% of the sample goes to the ten largest clones.

The donors were healthy, HIV-negative adults with no recently reported acute infections or vaccinations. Every donor was a Caucasian adult residing in Nashville, Tennessee, USA. For unsorted samples, some 90 million PBMCs were counted and genomic DNA was extracted with the QIAamp DNA Blood Mini kit. Blood was obtained by leukapheresis, after which PBMCs were separated by Ficoll-Histopaque density gradient centrifugation and cryopreserved in liquid nitrogen vapor phase. The full study reports these points: Sampling was limited to blood, and TCR repertoires in tissue likely differ from TCR repertoires in blood. The small number of donors limited the genetic and exposure-history diversity represented. Pairwise subsampling indicated that sequencing depth was expected to affect the degree of clonotype sharing among donors.

The germline V gene provides CDR1 SGHTA and CDR2 FQGNSA. Inclusive of the bounding cysteine and phenylalanine, the CDR3 is 16 residues long. Only the CDR3 region is kept as DNA, spanning 48 bases read in frame from base 1. Trimming takes 5 bases off V and 5 bases off J; junction bases not matched to a gene: 9. This chain joins TRBV7-2 to TRBJ2-3; a stretch of 11 junction bases matches TRBD2. This TCR was sampled from a woman between 40 and 55 years old in good health. Some clones in this sample may be carry-over from other donors' samples. The sequencing sample was made of PBMCs. The bases are TGTGCCAGCAGCCGGAGACTAGCGGGATCACAAGATACGCAGTATTTT. This codes for CASSRRLAGSQDTQYF.